These 25 T cell receptor beta chains share one sample of origin, sequenced in a study of blood T cell repertoires in COVID-19. TCRdb's table, derived via immunoSEQ multiplex PCR, lists solely in-frame clones and lacks some. Of roughly 130,000 clones in the sample, more than 70% were seen once. The source material was peripheral blood. Receptors were obtained from a woman in her 30s who had recovered from COVID-19.

The gene calls are TRBV2 and TRBJ2-7; D may be TRBD1 (5 bases). The germline gives CDR1 SNHLY, CDR2 FYNNEI. V lost 4 bases to trimming and J lost 2 bases, with 9 bases between them. The CDR3 has 13 amino acids. CDR3 sequence: CASSADTTYEQYF. CDR3 DNA: TGTGCCAGCAGTGCGGACACGACCTACGAGCAGTACTTC.

This clone was detected once. V usage is TRBV29-1 and J usage is TRBJ1-1; TRBD1 aligns across 7 bases. Germline loops: CDR1 SQVTM, CDR2 ANQGSEA. The CDR3 extends over 17 amino acids. The V segment lost 5 bases and the J segment 0 bases; nucleotides outside the gene matches: 15. The CDR3 sequence: CSVRSWTGQSMNTEAFF. The CDR3 DNA is TGCAGCGTTAGGAGTTGGACAGGCCAGAGCATGAACACTGAAGCTTTCTTT.

The V and J genes are TRBV10-1 and TRBJ2-3; possible D gene TRBD1, 6 bases. Per germline, CDR1 WNHNN and CDR2 SYGVQD (reference sequence). The CDR3 totals 13 residues. V was trimmed by 5 bases and J by 4 bases, leaving 10 bases between them. The CDR3 bases are TGCGCCAGCAGTATGGGGGCATCAGATACGCAGTATTTT. Its translation: CASSMGASDTQYF.

The chain employs TRBV5-1 and TRBJ2-7, with 9 positions matching TRBD1. The V gene end was trimmed by 0 bases and the J gene end by 5 bases; junction bases not matched to a gene: 6. CDR3 length equals 15 residues. Looked up from germline, CDR1 is SGHRS and CDR2 is YFSETQ. CDR3 nucleotide sequence: TGCGCCAGCAGCTTGGACAGGGGGCGAGTCGACGAGCAGTACTTC. It specifies CASSLDRGRVDEQYF.

The gene calls are TRBV5-6 and TRBJ2-1; 8 bases fit TRBD2. The CDR3 has 19 amino acids. Trimming cost V 4 bases and J 1 base; bases outside gene matches: 16. In germline, CDR1 is SGHDT, CDR2 YYEEEE. The CDR3 loop is CASSRYAGISGTSYNEQFF. The CDR3 bases are TGTGCCAGCAGCCGTTACGCGGGAATTAGCGGGACGTCCTACAATGAGCAGTTCTTC.

The V call is TRBV5-4, the J call TRBJ2-1; 10 bases agree with TRBD2. CDR1 is SGHNT, CDR2 YYREEE, per germline (reference sequence). V trimming: 4 bases; J trimming: 5 bases; junction bases outside the gene matches: 12. The CDR3 extends over 17 amino acids. The CDR3 nucleotides are TGTGCCAGCAGCCAAATGAGTAGCGGGGGGCCCAACAATGAGCAGTTCTTC. Protein sequence: CASSQMSSGGPNNEQFF.

The V gene is TRBV6-6, the J gene TRBJ1-6, with 7 positions matching TRBD1. The CDR3 sequence is 18 residues long. After removal of 5 bases from V and 2 bases from J, the junction contained 12 bases not matched to a gene. Germline V CDR1 and CDR2: MNHNY, SVGAGI (reference sequence). Here the CDR3 DNA reads TGTGCCAGCAGTCCCGCCGGGACAGTTAAGACCTATAATTCACCCCTCCACTTT. Amino acids: CASSPAGTVKTYNSPLHF.

The V and J genes are TRBV5-3 and TRBJ1-2; no definite D call. TRBV5-3 is labeled an ORF, and its function is uncertain. The CDR3 sequence is 15 residues long. Deletions cut 1 base from V and 7 bases from J, with 17 bases between. CDR3 residues: CARSLYDSGCLGYTF. DNA for the CDR3: TGTGCCAGAAGCTTGTACGATTCAGGTTGTCTTGGCTACACCTTC.

This chain uses TRBV10-2 with TRBJ2-7, with 11 bases lining up with TRBD2. Germline V gives CDR1 WSHSY, CDR2 SAAADI. After removal of 3 bases from V and 3 bases from J, the junction contained 4 bases not matched to a gene. This CDR3 has 15 residues. The CDR3, as DNA: TGCGCCAGCAGTGACTCTAGCGGGAGGTTCTACGAGCAGTACTTC. Translated: CASSDSSGRFYEQYF.

The chain joins TRBV5-6 to TRBJ1-2; TRBD1 matches 7 bases. The CDR3 has 13 residues. The junction had 4 bases not matched to a gene; V was cut back by 4 bases and J by 4 bases. Looked up from germline, CDR1 is SGHDT and CDR2 is YYEEEE. CDR3 residues: CASSPGTVYGYTF. The CDR3 DNA follows: TGTGCCAGCAGCCCCGGGACAGTCTATGGCTACACCTTC.

The V and J genes are TRBV5-1 and TRBJ1-1, with TRBD1 identical over 7 bases. The junction had 10 bases not matched to a gene; V was cut back by 2 bases and J by 6 bases. The CDR3 has 15 residues. Germline V gives CDR1 SGHRS, CDR2 YFSETQ. The CDR3 coding sequence is TGCGCCAGCAGCTTTGCGTCACAGGGGACGTCTGAAGCTTTCTTT. Amino acid sequence: CASSFASQGTSEAFF.

V gene TRBV19 combines with J gene TRBJ1-2; 8 bases match TRBD1. V was clipped by 5 bases and J by 4 bases; unmatched bases: 9. The CDR3 is 15 residues long. Germline CDR1 reads LNHDA; CDR2 reads SQIVND (reference sequence). The CDR3, as DNA: TGTGCCAGTAGTCTCGGGACAGGAGGGGGCTATGGCTACACCTTC. This sequence encodes CASSLGTGGGYGYTF.

This clone was counted only a few times. The J gene is TRBJ1-4, the V gene TRBV6-5; TRBD1 matches at 9 bases. Germline V gene sequence: CDR1 MNHEY, CDR2 SVGAGI. The V segment lost 7 bases and the J segment 0 bases; nucleotides outside the gene matches: 3. This CDR3 has 15 amino acids. The DNA of the CDR3 is TGTGCCAGCAAGGGACAGGGTCCAACTAATGAAAAACTGTTTTTT. It yields the protein CASKGQGPTNEKLFF.

The chain uses TRBV19 and TRBJ1-5, with 8 nucleotides matching TRBD1. Trimming cost V 7 bases and J 6 bases; bases outside gene matches: 8. Looked up from germline, CDR1 is LNHDA and CDR2 is SQIVND (reference sequence). This CDR3 comprises 14 residues. CDR3 loop: CASNPGGWGQPQHF. The CDR3 DNA sequence: TGTGCCAGTAACCCAGGGGGCTGGGGTCAGCCCCAGCATTTT.

This clone came up a few times. The genes are TRBV19 and TRBJ2-1; 8 positions agree with TRBD2. CDR3 size: 15 residues. From germline, CDR1 is LNHDA and CDR2 SQIVND (reference sequence). Losses at the gene ends were 8 bases for V and 4 bases for J; bases not matched to a gene: 10. The CDR3 sequence is CASGSREGGYNEQFF. DNA for the CDR3: TGTGCCAGTGGATCTCGGGAGGGGGGTTACAATGAGCAGTTCTTC.

The table lists this clone with a count of one. This chain links TRBV6-5 with TRBJ1-2, with D perhaps TRBD1 (6 bases). CDR3 size: 13 residues. V lost 7 bases, J lost 1 base, and 10 bases lay in between. Germline V gene data show CDR1 as MNHEY and CDR2 as SVGAGI. In DNA, the CDR3 is TGTGCCAGCACTGCGGACAGTAACTATGGCTACACCTTC. Residues: CASTADSNYGYTF.

This chain joins TRBV2 and TRBJ1-1, with 7 bases aligning to TRBD1. The length of the CDR3 is 16 residues. Germline-derived CDR1 and CDR2 are SNHLY and FYNNEI. The V gene end was trimmed by 6 bases and the J gene end by 1 base; junction bases not matched to a gene: 11. The CDR3: CASRKTATGSNTEAFF. CDR3 sequence (DNA): TGTGCCAGCAGGAAAACGGCGACAGGGTCGAACACTGAAGCTTTCTTT.

Only one count was recorded for this clone. At one end the junction does not follow the germline gene, possibly because of a read error. The chain is built from TRBV7-6 and TRBJ1-1; a possible D gene is TRBD1 (5 bases). This CDR3 is built from 12 residues. Germline V gives CDR1 SGHVS, CDR2 FNYEAQ. In DNA form, the CDR3 reads TGTGCCAGCAGCTCCGGTTGGGGGGAAGTTTTCTTT. This translates into CASSSGWGEVFF.

This sequence joins TRBV7-8 and TRBJ1-1; D perhaps matches TRBD1 (5 bases). The ends were cut back, 5 bases at V and 1 base at J, with 8 bases in the middle. The CDR3 is made up of 13 amino acids. Germline CDR1 and CDR2: SGHVS and FQNEAQ. The CDR3 sequence: CASSVTGNTEAFF. The CDR3 coding sequence is TGTGCCAGCAGCGTAACAGGGAACACTGAAGCTTTCTTT.

This rearrangement joins TRBV11-2 to TRBJ1-2, with D possibly being TRBD1 (6 bases). The V gene lost 5 bases and the J gene lost 4 bases, with 14 bases spanning the gap. Germline V gene sequence: CDR1 SGHAT, CDR2 FQNNGV. CDR3 length equals 14 residues. Here the CDR3 reads CASSPQQGVYGYTF. The CDR3 DNA reads TGTGCCAGCAGCCCCCAACAGGGTGTCTATGGCTACACCTTC.

This rearrangement joins TRBV24-1 to TRBJ2-4, with D perhaps TRBD2 (6 bases). V was clipped by 0 bases and J by 0 bases, with 8 bases between them. The germline V gene encodes CDR1 KGHDR and CDR2 SFDVKD. CDR3 length equals 16 residues. CDR3: CATSDLAGLAKNIQYF. The DNA of the CDR3 is TGTGCCACCAGTGATTTGGCGGGGCTAGCCAAAAACATTCAGTACTTC.

The rearrangement links TRBV7-9 to TRBJ2-1; 10 nucleotides line up with TRBD1. In germline, CDR1 is SEHNR, CDR2 FQNEAQ (reference sequence). The junction had 8 bases not matched to a gene; V was cut back by 5 bases and J by 7 bases. This CDR3 comprises 15 residues. DNA for the CDR3: TGTGCCAGCAGCCCCCGGGACAGGGGTCCGAATGAGCAGTTCTTC. Protein: CASSPRDRGPNEQFF.

V is TRBV5-4 and J is TRBJ1-2, with TRBD1 identical over 8 bases. Germline CDR1 SGHNT, CDR2 YYREEE (reference sequence). There are 16 residues in the CDR3. V dropped 4 bases and J dropped 2; count of bases not matched to a gene: 10. The CDR3 is CASSPAGTGLNYGYTF. In DNA form, the CDR3 reads TGTGCCAGCAGCCCGGCCGGGACAGGCTTAAACTATGGCTACACCTTC.

The chain uses TRBV18 and TRBJ1-6; D uncertain. Germline V CDR1 and CDR2: KGHSH, LQKENI. This CDR3 is built from 14 residues. V shed 3 bases and J shed 4 bases, with 7 bases lying between them. Written as DNA, the CDR3 is TGTGCCAGCTCACCGCGGGGTTATAATTCACCCCTCCACTTT. Protein product: CASSPRGYNSPLHF.

DNA for the CDR3: TGTGCCAGCAGCCAACCTGGAGAGATCTATGGCTACACCTTC. Protein product: CASSQPGEIYGYTF. The V gene is TRBV4-2, the J gene TRBJ1-2; D ambiguous. Trimming stripped 2 bases from V and 4 bases from J, with 11 bases between. The CDR3 is made up of 14 amino acids. Per germline, CDR1 LGHNA and CDR2 YNFKEQ.